Listed below are T cell receptor beta chains from one sample, sequenced in a study of STAT5B mutations in CD4+ large granular lymphocyte leukemia. The data were produced by immunoSEQ multiplex PCR, yet TCRdb's version contains in-frame clones alone and is incomplete. Found here are 30,000 to 40,000 clones, more than 55% of them singletons; the top ten hold 2.5% to 3%. The sample taken for sequencing was CD4+ T cells from blood buffy coats. The source of these receptors is a human donor in good health. Both conserved end residues are part of each CDR3. Each record gives: J gene, D gene, clone size, V gene, CDR3 DNA, CDR3 protein. A D gene is named only where the DNA matches it firmly. Size values are once, few and many counts, or a class for expanded clones, and some rows have none.

j_gene: TRBJ2-1
d_gene: TRBD2
abundance: once
v_gene: TRBV9
CDR3nt: TGTGCCAGCAGCGCTAGCGGAGCTTACAATGAGCAGTTCTTC
CDR3aa: CASSASGAYNEQFF

j_gene: TRBJ2-3
d_gene: -
abundance: -
v_gene: TRBV9
CDR3nt: TGTGCCAGCAGCGTAGGACAGGACACAGATACGCAGTATTTT
CDR3aa: CASSVGQDTDTQYF

j_gene: TRBJ1-4
d_gene: -
abundance: -
v_gene: TRBV29-1
CDR3nt: TGCAGCGCCCTTGTTAGGGGTTGGGAAAAACTGTTTTTT
CDR3aa: CSALVRGWEKLFF

j_gene: TRBJ1-2
d_gene: -
abundance: -
v_gene: TRBV7-9
CDR3nt: TGTGCCAGCAGCCCGCCCCTGGGAGGCTACACCTTC
CDR3aa: CASSPPLGGYTF

j_gene: TRBJ2-7
d_gene: TRBD2
abundance: few
v_gene: TRBV7-8
CDR3nt: TGTGCCAGCAGCCCACACCCTAGCGGACTCTCCTACGAGCAGTACTTC
CDR3aa: CASSPHPSGLSYEQYF

j_gene: TRBJ2-1
d_gene: TRBD1
abundance: -
v_gene: TRBV5-1
CDR3nt: TGCGCCAGCAGCTTGGCCGGGACAGCCTACAATGAGCAGTTCTTC
CDR3aa: CASSLAGTAYNEQFF

j_gene: TRBJ2-3
d_gene: -
abundance: -
v_gene: TRBV10-2
CDR3nt: TGCGCCAGCAGTGGGCCTAGGAGCGCAGATACGCAGTATTTT
CDR3aa: CASSGPRSADTQYF

j_gene: TRBJ2-1
d_gene: TRBD1
abundance: -
v_gene: TRBV11-2
CDR3nt: TGTGCCAGCAGCAGCGACAGGGGGACCTACAATGAGCAGTTCTTC
CDR3aa: CASSSDRGTYNEQFF

j_gene: TRBJ2-1
d_gene: -
abundance: few
v_gene: TRBV7-7
CDR3nt: TGTGCTAGCAGCTTGTCTAGCGACTCCTACAATGAGCAGTTCTTC
CDR3aa: CASSLSSDSYNEQFF

j_gene: TRBJ1-2
d_gene: -
abundance: -
v_gene: TRBV4-3
CDR3nt: TGCGCCAGCAGCCAAGATCTAAGCAGGGGAAATGGCTACACCTTC
CDR3aa: CASSQDLSRGNGYTF

j_gene: TRBJ1-1
d_gene: -
abundance: -
v_gene: TRBV20-1
CDR3nt: TGCAGTGCTAGTGACAACACTGAAGCTTTCTTT
CDR3aa: CSASDNTEAFF

j_gene: TRBJ1-5
d_gene: -
abundance: -
v_gene: TRBV18
CDR3nt: TGTGCCAGCTCAGAGGGTTCCAATCAGCCCCAGCATTTT
CDR3aa: CASSEGSNQPQHF

j_gene: TRBJ2-7
d_gene: -
abundance: -
v_gene: TRBV6-5
CDR3nt: TGTGCCAGCAGTACCAGGGTAGGTATACCCTACGAGCAGTACTTC
CDR3aa: CASSTRVGIPYEQYF

j_gene: TRBJ1-4
d_gene: TRBD1
abundance: -
v_gene: TRBV6-5
CDR3nt: TGTGCCAGCAGCCCCCTGACAGGGGGTAGTGAAAAACTGTTTTTT
CDR3aa: CASSPLTGGSEKLFF

j_gene: TRBJ2-3
d_gene: -
abundance: -
v_gene: TRBV5-6
CDR3nt: TGTGCCAGCAGCTTAGTGAGCGGGCACAGCACAGATACGCAGTATTTT
CDR3aa: CASSLVSGHSTDTQYF

j_gene: TRBJ2-7
d_gene: -
abundance: -
v_gene: TRBV27
CDR3nt: TGTGCCAGCAGTTTTAAGACAGGCTACGAGCAGTACTTC
CDR3aa: CASSFKTGYEQYF

j_gene: TRBJ2-3
d_gene: -
abundance: -
v_gene: TRBV7-9
CDR3nt: TGTGCCAGCAGCGTCCTGTTTGGGGATACGCAGTATTTT
CDR3aa: CASSVLFGDTQYF

j_gene: TRBJ2-2
d_gene: -
abundance: -
v_gene: TRBV5-5
CDR3nt: TGTGCCAGCAGCTCCGGACGGACGAACACCGGGGAGCTGTTTTTT
CDR3aa: CASSSGRTNTGELFF

j_gene: TRBJ2-2
d_gene: -
abundance: -
v_gene: TRBV11-3
CDR3nt: TGTGCCAGCAGCCACGCAGGGAGGGGGGAGCTGTTTTTT
CDR3aa: CASSHAGRGELFF

j_gene: TRBJ2-6
d_gene: -
abundance: -
v_gene: TRBV4-3
CDR3nt: TGCGCCAGCAGCCGAGGGGACGGGGCCAACGTCCTGACTTTC
CDR3aa: CASSRGDGANVLTF

j_gene: TRBJ1-2
d_gene: -
abundance: few
v_gene: TRBV5-1
CDR3nt: TGCGCCAGCAGCCCGGGGCTTGTAGCTAACTATGGCTACACCTTC
CDR3aa: CASSPGLVANYGYTF

j_gene: TRBJ2-2
d_gene: -
abundance: once
v_gene: TRBV7-9
CDR3nt: TGTGCCAGCAGCTTACAAGGTACCGGGGAGCTGTTTTTT
CDR3aa: CASSLQGTGELFF

j_gene: TRBJ2-2
d_gene: TRBD1
abundance: -
v_gene: TRBV6-5
CDR3nt: TGTGCCAGCAGTTTCAACAGGGGAAGCACCGGGGAGCTGTTTTTT
CDR3aa: CASSFNRGSTGELFF

j_gene: TRBJ2-7
d_gene: TRBD1
abundance: few
v_gene: TRBV10-2
CDR3nt: TGCGCCAGCAGTGAAGGGACAGGGGCGTCAAGCTCCTACGAGCAGTACTTC
CDR3aa: CASSEGTGASSSYEQYF

j_gene: TRBJ1-6
d_gene: TRBD1
abundance: -
v_gene: TRBV30
CDR3nt: TGTGCCTGGGCGACAGGGAATTCACCCCTCCACTTT
CDR3aa: CAWATGNSPLHF

j_gene: TRBJ2-2
d_gene: -
abundance: few
v_gene: TRBV30
CDR3nt: TGTGCCTGGAGGACCAGAGGAAACACCGGGGAGCTGTTTTTT
CDR3aa: CAWRTRGNTGELFF

j_gene: TRBJ2-7
d_gene: -
abundance: few
v_gene: TRBV7-9
CDR3nt: TGTGCCAGTACCCCGGAGGTAGGGAGATACGAGCAGTACTTC
CDR3aa: CASTPEVGRYEQYF

j_gene: TRBJ1-2
d_gene: -
abundance: -
v_gene: TRBV20-1
CDR3nt: TGCAGTGCTCCCGTGGGCTATGGCTACACCTTC
CDR3aa: CSAPVGYGYTF

j_gene: TRBJ2-7
d_gene: -
abundance: -
v_gene: TRBV10-2
CDR3nt: TGCGCCAGCAGAGACAGTTCCAGAATTTACGAGCAGTACTTC
CDR3aa: CASRDSSRIYEQYF

j_gene: TRBJ2-7
d_gene: -
abundance: -
v_gene: TRBV10-3
CDR3nt: TGTGCCACCAGGTCCTACTACGAGCAGTACTTC
CDR3aa: CATRSYYEQYF

j_gene: TRBJ1-3
d_gene: -
abundance: few
v_gene: TRBV6-5
CDR3nt: TGTGCCAGCAGTTACTCGACGGGTCGGGGAAACACCATATATTTT
CDR3aa: CASSYSTGRGNTIYF

j_gene: TRBJ2-1
d_gene: TRBD2
abundance: -
v_gene: TRBV7-9
CDR3nt: TGTGCCAGCAGCTTAGGTGCGGGGGGTGACTACAATGAGCAGTTCTTC
CDR3aa: CASSLGAGGDYNEQFF

j_gene: TRBJ2-1
d_gene: TRBD1
abundance: few
v_gene: TRBV7-9
CDR3nt: TGTGCCAGCAGCCAAACAGGGGCGGATGAGCAGTTCTTC
CDR3aa: CASSQTGADEQFF

j_gene: TRBJ1-2
d_gene: -
abundance: -
v_gene: TRBV7-8
CDR3nt: TGTGCCAGCAGCTTAGGCAAAGGGATCGATGGCTACACCTTC
CDR3aa: CASSLGKGIDGYTF

j_gene: TRBJ2-7
d_gene: TRBD1
abundance: -
v_gene: TRBV5-1
CDR3nt: TGCGCCAGCAGCTTGGCGACAGGGATTACGTCCTACGAGCAGTACTTC
CDR3aa: CASSLATGITSYEQYF

j_gene: TRBJ1-2
d_gene: -
abundance: -
v_gene: TRBV14
CDR3nt: TGTGCCAGCAGCCCTACAAGGGCCAACTATGGCTACACCTTC
CDR3aa: CASSPTRANYGYTF

j_gene: TRBJ2-3
d_gene: TRBD2
abundance: -
v_gene: TRBV5-1
CDR3nt: TGCGCCAGCAGCTTGGCGATGACTAGCGGACCCACAGATACGCAGTATTTT
CDR3aa: CASSLAMTSGPTDTQYF

j_gene: TRBJ2-1
d_gene: -
abundance: -
v_gene: TRBV29-1
CDR3nt: TGCAGCATCCAGAGCCACCTCGGTAATGAGCAGTTCTTC
CDR3aa: CSIQSHLGNEQFF

j_gene: TRBJ1-6
d_gene: -
abundance: -
v_gene: TRBV2
CDR3nt: TGTGCCAGCAGTTCGAAGGGGGAGAATTCACCCCTCCACTTT
CDR3aa: CASSSKGENSPLHF

j_gene: TRBJ1-6
d_gene: -
abundance: few
v_gene: TRBV9
CDR3nt: TGTGCCAGCAGCGTAGTGCAGGCGAATTCACCCCTCCACTTT
CDR3aa: CASSVVQANSPLHF

j_gene: TRBJ1-5
d_gene: -
abundance: -
v_gene: TRBV4-3
CDR3nt: TGCGCCAGCAGCCAAGATCTCGGCGGATATCAGCCCCAGCATTTT
CDR3aa: CASSQDLGGYQPQHF

j_gene: TRBJ2-1
d_gene: -
abundance: few
v_gene: TRBV11-2
CDR3nt: TGTGCCAGCAGCAAGACCCGGGACGGCTACAATGAGCAGTTCTTC
CDR3aa: CASSKTRDGYNEQFF

j_gene: TRBJ2-1
d_gene: -
abundance: -
v_gene: TRBV6-5
CDR3nt: TGTGCCAGCAAGGGGGCGGGGGTCCTCAATGAGCAGTTCTTC
CDR3aa: CASKGAGVLNEQFF

j_gene: TRBJ2-7
d_gene: TRBD2
abundance: -
v_gene: TRBV29-1
CDR3nt: TGCAGCGTTGAAGATCTTGGAGCGGGGTTCGAGCAGTACTTC
CDR3aa: CSVEDLGAGFEQYF

j_gene: TRBJ2-7
d_gene: -
abundance: few
v_gene: TRBV28
CDR3nt: TGTGCCAGCAGTTTTTCCCCGTCCTACGAGCAGTACTTC
CDR3aa: CASSFSPSYEQYF

j_gene: TRBJ2-3
d_gene: TRBD2
abundance: -
v_gene: TRBV18
CDR3nt: TGTGCCAGCTCACCATCTTGGAGCGGGGGTAGCACAGATACGCAGTATTTT
CDR3aa: CASSPSWSGGSTDTQYF

j_gene: TRBJ2-7
d_gene: TRBD2
abundance: few
v_gene: TRBV7-2
CDR3nt: TGTGCCAGCAGCCCGGGACTAGCGCTCGAGCAGTACTTC
CDR3aa: CASSPGLALEQYF

j_gene: TRBJ1-2
d_gene: TRBD1
abundance: -
v_gene: TRBV7-2
CDR3nt: TGTGCCAGCAGCTTGGACAGGGGGCTCTCGTATGGCTACACCTTC
CDR3aa: CASSLDRGLSYGYTF

j_gene: TRBJ1-1
d_gene: -
abundance: once
v_gene: TRBV15
CDR3nt: TGTGCCACCAGCAGAGATGCATTTAGATTAGGGATGAACACTGAAGCTTTCTTT
CDR3aa: CATSRDAFRLGMNTEAFF

j_gene: TRBJ2-7
d_gene: -
abundance: -
v_gene: TRBV5-8
CDR3nt: TGTGCCAGCAGCTTGCGACAATACGAGCAGTACTTC
CDR3aa: CASSLRQYEQYF

j_gene: TRBJ2-7
d_gene: -
abundance: -
v_gene: TRBV28
CDR3nt: TGTGCCAGCGGGTCCTACGAGCAGTACTTC
CDR3aa: CASGSYEQYF

j_gene: TRBJ2-5
d_gene: -
abundance: few
v_gene: TRBV5-6
CDR3nt: TGTGCCAGCAGCTTGTCGGGGGCCAGGGAGACCCAGTACTTC
CDR3aa: CASSLSGARETQYF

j_gene: TRBJ1-6
d_gene: -
abundance: -
v_gene: TRBV4-3
CDR3nt: TGCGCCAGCAGCTTCGGGGACTATAATTCACCCCTCCACTTT
CDR3aa: CASSFGDYNSPLHF

j_gene: TRBJ2-7
d_gene: -
abundance: -
v_gene: TRBV7-9
CDR3nt: TGTGCCAGCAGACCCGGACAGAGCTCCTACGAGCAGTACTTC
CDR3aa: CASRPGQSSYEQYF